One sample yielded the 10 T cell receptor beta chains listed below, sequenced in a study of molecular identifiers for immune sequencing clone quantification (dated by TCRdb to 2017 to 2018). Libraries were constructed by PCR. The sequencer was a NextSeq 500. The raw public data were reprocessed by TCRdb itself: fastp quality trimming at Q25, MiXCR clonotype calling, in-frame beta chains only. Records with the same CDR3 protein are collapsed into one entry carrying the most frequent genes and DNA. This sample has a few hundred thousand distinct CDR3 sequences in its table, and 24% of those were observed once. Together, the top ten hold about 0.71% of the sample. Material for sequencing was naive CD8+ T cells from blood, with Jurkat cell RNA spiked in. The cell subset or site label on this specimen signifies: FACS-sorted CD8+CD4-CCR7+CD45RA+ naive T cells. All receptors derive from a human donor in good health. Some libraries in this study had Jurkat cell RNA spiked in.

Concerning this clonotype: Because it lacks the conserved phenylalanine or tryptophan at the end, this CDR3 is likely a read error. The gene calls are TRBV27 and TRBJ2-7; TRBD1 agrees at 9 bases. Germline V gene data show CDR1 as MNHEY and CDR2 as SMNVEV (reference sequence). The length of the CDR3 is 14 residues. The ends lost 9 bases at V and 5 bases at J; junction bases unmatched: 11. The CDR3, as DNA: TGTGCCAGTGAGCCGGGACAGGGTCACGACGAGCAGTACCTC. This encodes CASEPGQGHDEQYL.

This clonotype was detected only a few times. This rearrangement joins TRBV12-3 or TRBV12-4 to TRBJ1-1; maybe TRBD1 (6 bases). The CDR3 is 12 residues long. Deletions cut 6 bases from V and 12 bases from J, with 17 bases between. CDR3 nucleotides: TGTGCCAGCAGCGCGGGGGGCCCCGTGACTTTCTTT. Its protein product is CASSAGGPVTFF.

The V call is TRBV4-3, the J call TRBJ2-7; 8 nucleotides agree with TRBD1. The V gene's germline CDR1 is LGHNA and CDR2 YSLEER. The J segment lost 3 bases and the V segment lost 0 bases, leaving 13 bases of the junction unmatched. The CDR3 spans 18 residues. CDR3 residues: CASSQDRPGTGSFYEQYF. The CDR3 nucleotides read TGCGCCAGCAGCCAAGATCGACCCGGGACAGGATCTTTCTACGAGCAGTACTTC.

CDR3 sequence: CASSQGQDPSYEQYF. Written as DNA, the CDR3 is TGCGCCAGCAGCCAGGGACAAGACCCTTCCTACGAGCAGTACTTC. The rearrangement uses TRBV4-1 and TRBJ2-7; perhaps TRBD1 as D (6 bases). The germline V gene encodes CDR1 MGHRA and CDR2 YSYEKL. With 3 bases removed from V and 1 base from J, the gap between germline ends came to 13 bases. This CDR3 spans 15 amino acids.

The table lists this clonotype with a count of one. One base away lies a much larger clone, so this may be a sequencing read error. The chain is built from TRBV4-1 and TRBJ2-7; D may match TRBD1 or TRBD2 (5 bases each). The CDR3 extends over 15 amino acids. Looked up from germline, CDR1 is MGHRA and CDR2 is YSYEKL. DNA for the CDR3: TGCGTCAGCAGCCAAGATGGGACGGCCAACTACGAGCAGTACTTC. Translated, it gives CVSSQDGTANYEQYF.

This clonotype was seen more than once but under ten times. V usage is TRBV20-1 and J usage is TRBJ2-3; D gene unclear. With 0 bases removed from V and 2 bases from J, the gap between germline ends came to 12 bases. In germline, CDR1 is DFQATT, CDR2 SNEGSKA (reference sequence). CDR3 length equals 15 residues. CDR3 loop: CSAREIALPTDTQYF. The CDR3 DNA reads as TGCAGTGCTAGAGAGATAGCTCTGCCCACAGATACGCAGTATTTT.

The chain uses TRBV19 and TRBJ1-2; no reliable D call. V lost 5 bases and J 3 bases, leaving 19 bases between the germline ends. The CDR3 runs 16 residues. Germline V gene sequence: CDR1 LNHDA, CDR2 SQIVND (reference sequence). CDR3 nucleotide sequence: TGTGCCAGTAGTCCCCGCGGAGGGCGAGCGGACTATGGCTACACCTTC. Encoded protein: CASSPRGGRADYGYTF.

V gene TRBV27 combines with J gene TRBJ2-3; D is ambiguous. CDR1 is MNHEY, CDR2 SMNVEV, per germline (reference sequence). V gave up 6 bases and J gave up 5 bases, with 21 bases separating them. The CDR3 is made up of 16 amino acids. The CDR3 sequence is CASSPTYLVGQDTQYF. DNA of the CDR3: TGTGCCAGCAGCCCGACCTATTTGGTAGGGCAAGATACGCAGTATTTT.

This clonotype was recorded a few times. This chain joins TRBV6-5 and TRBJ1-2; possibly TRBD1 for D (6 bases). Between the trimmed V and J ends, which lost 0 bases and 6 bases, there was a span of 8 bases. CDR3 length: 13 residues. The germline gives CDR1 MNHEY, CDR2 SVGAGI. CDR3 residues: CASSYSTGNGYTF. The CDR3 DNA sequence: TGTGCCAGCAGTTACTCCACAGGGAATGGCTACACCTTC.

Notes on this clonotype: One end of the junction varies from germline; a read error may be responsible. The gene calls are TRBV7-9 and TRBJ2-5; D is unresolved. Per germline, CDR1 SEHNR and CDR2 FQNEAQ (reference sequence). The CDR3 sequence is 12 residues long. CDR3 loop: CASSLQQEPQYF. CDR3 bases: TGTGCCAGCAGCTTACAACAAGAGCCCCAGTACTTC. The full variable domain, in which reference TRBV7-9 and TRBJ2-5 provide the parts outside the CDR3, is DTGVSQNPRHKITKRGQNVTFRCDPISEHNRLYWYRQTLGQGPEFLTYFQNEAQLEKSRLLSDRFSAERPKGSFSTLEIQRTEQGDSAMYLCASSLQQEPQYFGPGTRLLVL.